This is a list of T cell receptor beta chains from one sample in a study of shared clonotypes between healthy human individuals. The data were produced by immunoSEQ multiplex PCR, yet TCRdb's version contains in-frame clones alone and is incomplete. The sample includes roughly 330,000 clones, around 67% of them seen just once. The sequencing input was memory CD4+ T cells sorted from blood. Receptor source: a man aged 25 to 45 in good health. Both conserved end residues are part of each CDR3. D genes are given only for firm matches. For some rows the clone size is stated as once, few or many, or as a class when expanded; others skip it.

TRBJ2-4 - TRBV18 - CASSPKDSLAKNIQYF TGTGCCAGCTCACCCAAGGACAGCTTAGCCAAAAACATTCAGTACTTC
TRBJ2-3 many TRBV7-2 - CASQRGSSRTDTQYF TGTGCCAGCCAAAGGGGCTCTTCCCGCACAGATACGCAGTATTTT
TRBJ2-6 - TRBV18 - CASSPTGGANVLTF TGTGCCAGCTCACCAACGGGAGGGGCCAACGTCCTGACTTTC
TRBJ2-7 - TRBV2 - CASREFTYEQYF TGTGCCAGCAGGGAGTTCACCTACGAGCAGTACTTC
TRBJ2-2 few TRBV7-9 TRBD1 CASSLYDWRRTGHTGELFF TGTGCCAGCAGCTTATACGATTGGAGACGGACAGGGCACACCGGGGAGCTGTTTTTT
TRBJ2-7 - TRBV6-5 TRBD2 CASSYSPGGTWEQYF TGTGCCAGCAGTTACTCGCCGGGAGGGACGTGGGAGCAGTACTTC
TRBJ2-1 - TRBV9 - CASSDRDTGHNEQFF TGTGCCAGCAGCGACCGGGACACGGGACACAATGAGCAGTTCTTC
TRBJ1-2 - TRBV4-1 TRBD1 CASSQEGPGGWSYGYTF TGCGCCAGCAGCCAAGAGGGGCCAGGGGGCTGGAGCTATGGCTACACCTTC
TRBJ2-7 - TRBV5-1 TRBD1 CASSLDGTKTGNYEQYF TGCGCCAGCAGCTTGGACGGGACGAAGACAGGGAACTACGAGCAGTACTTC
TRBJ2-1 - TRBV27 - CASSFFRVGEQFF TGTGCCAGCAGTTTTTTCAGGGTAGGGGAGCAGTTCTTC
TRBJ1-1 - TRBV7-9 TRBD1 CASSLGQGNTEAFF TGTGCCAGCAGCTTAGGACAGGGTAACACTGAAGCTTTCTTT
TRBJ1-4 - TRBV30 - CAWRGEESNEKLFF TGTGCCTGGAGAGGGGAGGAGTCTAATGAAAAACTGTTTTTT
TRBJ1-1 - TRBV11-2 - CASSFDLNTEAFF TGTGCCAGCAGCTTCGACCTGAACACTGAAGCTTTCTTT
TRBJ2-5 - TRBV5-4 TRBD1 CASSPENRGWETQYF TGTGCCAGCAGCCCAGAAAACAGGGGGTGGGAGACCCAGTACTTC
TRBJ2-3 - TRBV28 TRBD1 CASSSPRGPTDTQYF TGTGCCAGCAGTTCCCCCAGGGGGCCCACAGATACGCAGTATTTT
TRBJ1-1 few TRBV5-6 - CASSLAGRDTEAFF TGTGCCAGCAGCTTGGCCGGACGGGACACTGAAGCTTTCTTT
TRBJ2-3 - TRBV7-6 - CASSRMDPPDTQYF TGTGCCAGCAGCAGAATGGACCCCCCAGATACGCAGTATTTT
TRBJ1-1 - TRBV5-1 - CASSLVGADTEAFF TGCGCCAGCAGCTTGGTTGGGGCGGACACTGAAGCTTTCTTT
TRBJ2-6 - TRBV7-2 TRBD1 CASSPRQGQVLTF TGTGCCAGCAGCCCGAGACAGGGTCAGGTCCTGACTTTC
TRBJ2-7 - TRBV5-1 - CASSVRGNSYEQYF TGCGCCAGCAGCGTCCGGGGCAACTCCTACGAGCAGTACTTC
TRBJ2-6 - TRBV15 - CATSRVHGSSGANVLTF TGTGCCACCAGCAGAGTGCACGGAAGTTCTGGGGCCAACGTCCTGACTTTC
TRBJ1-4 - TRBV30 TRBD1 CAWSPDRVGGEKLFF TGTGCCTGGAGTCCGGACAGGGTTGGCGGTGAAAAACTGTTTTTT
TRBJ2-5 - TRBV15 - CATSRALETQYF TGTGCCACCAGCAGAGCTCTAGAGACCCAGTACTTC
TRBJ1-2 few TRBV7-9 - CASSRSGQNYGYTF TGTGCCAGCAGCCGTAGCGGACAGAACTATGGCTACACCTTC
TRBJ2-2 - TRBV5-1 - CASSLQSRGTGELFF TGCGCCAGCAGTTTGCAGTCTAGAGGCACCGGGGAGCTGTTTTTT
TRBJ1-5 - TRBV7-9 - CASSGSPEQPQHF TGTGCCAGCAGTGGGTCCCCAGAACAGCCCCAGCATTTT
TRBJ2-7 - TRBV10-3 TRBD1 CAISADRGPQYF TGTGCCATCAGTGCCGACAGGGGACCGCAGTACTTC
TRBJ2-1 - TRBV7-2 TRBD1 CASSLAPLGQGNYNEQFF TGTGCCAGCAGCTTAGCCCCCCTAGGACAGGGGAATTACAATGAGCAGTTCTTC
TRBJ2-2 once TRBV29-1 - CSVDSGANTGELFF TGCAGCGTTGATTCCGGCGCGAACACCGGGGAGCTGTTTTTT
TRBJ2-3 - TRBV5-6 - CASSWGADTQYF TGTGCCAGCAGCTGGGGGGCAGATACGCAGTATTTT
TRBJ2-2 - TRBV28 TRBD2 CASSSLSGGGTGELFF TGTGCCAGCAGTTCCCTGTCGGGAGGTGGCACCGGGGAGCTGTTTTTT
TRBJ2-7 - TRBV11-2 TRBD2 CASTGLSGHYEQYF TGTGCCAGCACAGGCCTTAGCGGGCATTACGAGCAGTACTTC
TRBJ1-6 once TRBV6-5 - CASSYIQGRGSPLHF TGTGCCAGCAGTTACATTCAGGGAAGGGGTTCACCCCTCCACTTT
TRBJ2-7 - TRBV6-1 - CASAGLSFIYEQYF TGTGCCAGCGCAGGACTTTCCTTCATATACGAGCAGTACTTC
TRBJ2-2 - TRBV12-5 - CASDGDNEIRNTGELFF TGTGCCTCTGACGGAGACAACGAGATCCGGAACACCGGGGAGCTGTTTTTT
TRBJ2-3 - TRBV29-1 - CSVSLQTDTQYF TGCAGCGTTTCTTTGCAAACAGATACGCAGTATTTT
TRBJ1-5 - TRBV2 TRBD1 CASSDPGQGGDQPQHF TGTGCCAGCAGTGATCCGGGACAGGGAGGGGATCAGCCCCAGCATTTT
TRBJ2-7 few TRBV5-6 - CASSLVSPDTYEQYF TGTGCCAGCAGCTTGGTCTCACCTGACACCTACGAGCAGTACTTC
TRBJ2-7 - TRBV27 TRBD1 CASSLVQGAAYEQYF TGTGCCAGCAGTTTAGTGCAGGGGGCGGCTTACGAGCAGTACTTC
TRBJ2-7 - TRBV18 TRBD1 CASSRDSYEQYF TGTGCCAGCTCACGGGACAGTTACGAGCAGTACTTC
TRBJ1-5 - TRBV11-1 - CASSLSLDQPQHF TGTGCCAGCAGCTTATCGCTGGACCAGCCCCAGCATTTT